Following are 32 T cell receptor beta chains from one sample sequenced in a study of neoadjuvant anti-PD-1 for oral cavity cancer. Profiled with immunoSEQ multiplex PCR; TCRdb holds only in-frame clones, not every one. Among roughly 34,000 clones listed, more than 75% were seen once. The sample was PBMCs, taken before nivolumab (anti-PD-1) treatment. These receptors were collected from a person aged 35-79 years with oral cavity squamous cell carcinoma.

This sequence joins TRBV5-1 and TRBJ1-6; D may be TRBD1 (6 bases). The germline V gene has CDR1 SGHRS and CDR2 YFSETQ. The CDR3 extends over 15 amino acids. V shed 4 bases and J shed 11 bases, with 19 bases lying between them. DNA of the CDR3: TGCGCCAGCAGCCCCGGGGGCGGACAAGGGACACCCCTCCACTTT. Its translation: CASSPGGGQGTPLHF.

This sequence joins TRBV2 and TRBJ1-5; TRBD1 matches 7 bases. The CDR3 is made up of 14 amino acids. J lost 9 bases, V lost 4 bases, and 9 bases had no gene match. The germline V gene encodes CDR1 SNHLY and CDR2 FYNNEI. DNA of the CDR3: TGTGCCAGCAGTGTGGGACAGACTATTTCGCCCCAGCATTTT. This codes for CASSVGQTISPQHF.

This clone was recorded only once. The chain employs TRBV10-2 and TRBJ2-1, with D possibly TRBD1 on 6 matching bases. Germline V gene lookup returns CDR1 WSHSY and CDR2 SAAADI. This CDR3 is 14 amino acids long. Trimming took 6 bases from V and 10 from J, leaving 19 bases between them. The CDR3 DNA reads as TGCGCCAGCAGGACATCGACAGGAGATTTCGAGCAGTTCTTC. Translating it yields CASRTSTGDFEQFF.

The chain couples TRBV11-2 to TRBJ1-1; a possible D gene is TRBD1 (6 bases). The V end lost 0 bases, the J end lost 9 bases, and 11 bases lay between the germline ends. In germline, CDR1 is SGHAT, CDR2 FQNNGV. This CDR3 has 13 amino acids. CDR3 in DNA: TGTGCCAGCAGCTTAGAGCGGGGGCCTAAAGCTTTCTTT. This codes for CASSLERGPKAFF.

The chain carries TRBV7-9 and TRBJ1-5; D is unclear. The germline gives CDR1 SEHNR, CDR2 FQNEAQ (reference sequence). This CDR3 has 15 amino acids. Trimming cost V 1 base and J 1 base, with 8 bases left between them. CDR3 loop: CASSLGLGSNQPQHF. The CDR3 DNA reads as TGTGCCAGCAGCTTAGGGCTTGGGAGCAATCAGCCCCAGCATTTT. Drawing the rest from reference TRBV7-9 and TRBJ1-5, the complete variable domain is DTGVSQNPRHKITKRGQNVTFRCDPISEHNRLYWYRQTLGQGPEFLTYFQNEAQLEKSRLLSDRFSAERPKGSFSTLEIQRTEQGDSAMYLCASSLGLGSNQPQHFGDGTRLSIL.

CDR3 protein: CASSGNLGGLAGPISTDTQYF. The CDR3, as DNA: TGCGCCAGCAGTGGAAATTTGGGAGGACTAGCGGGGCCGATAAGCACAGATACGCAGTATTTT. The genes are TRBV10-2 and TRBJ2-3, with 12 bases aligning to TRBD2. The germline CDR1 and CDR2 sequences are WSHSY and SAAADI. Trimming cost V 4 bases and J 0 bases; bases outside gene matches: 17. The CDR3 sequence is 21 residues long.

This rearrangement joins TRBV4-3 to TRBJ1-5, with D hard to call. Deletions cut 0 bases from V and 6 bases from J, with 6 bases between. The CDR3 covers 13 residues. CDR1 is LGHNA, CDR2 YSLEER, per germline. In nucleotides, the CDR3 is TGCGCCAGCAGCCAAGAGTCCCGTCAGCCCCAGCATTTT. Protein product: CASSQESRQPQHF.

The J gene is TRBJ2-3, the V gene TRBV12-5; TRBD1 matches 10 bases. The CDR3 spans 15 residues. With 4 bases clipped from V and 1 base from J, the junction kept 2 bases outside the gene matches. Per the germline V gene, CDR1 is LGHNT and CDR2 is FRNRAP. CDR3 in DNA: TGTGCTAGTGGTTCCGGACAGGGGGGCACAGATACGCAGTATTTT. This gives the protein CASGSGQGGTDTQYF.

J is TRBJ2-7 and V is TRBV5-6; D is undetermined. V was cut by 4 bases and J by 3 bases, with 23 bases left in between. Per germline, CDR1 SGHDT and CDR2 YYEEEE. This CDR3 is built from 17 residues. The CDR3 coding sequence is TGTGCCAGCAGCCTTACCCTCCAGGCCGCTATAAACTACGAGCAGTACTTC. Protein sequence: CASSLTLQAAINYEQYF.

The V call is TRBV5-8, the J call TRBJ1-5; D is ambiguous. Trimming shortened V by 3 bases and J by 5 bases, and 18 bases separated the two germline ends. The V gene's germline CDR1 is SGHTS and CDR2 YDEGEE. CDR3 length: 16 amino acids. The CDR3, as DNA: TGTGCCAGCAGCTCGGACTCTTCTCGGGTAGATCAGCCCCAGCATTTT. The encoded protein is CASSSDSSRVDQPQHF. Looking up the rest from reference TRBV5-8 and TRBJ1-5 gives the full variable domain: EAGVTQSPTHLIKTRGQQATLRCSPISGHTSVYWYQQALGLGLQFLLWYDEGEERNRGNFPPRFSGRQFPNYSSELNVNALELEDSALYLCASSSDSSRVDQPQHFGDGTRLSIL.

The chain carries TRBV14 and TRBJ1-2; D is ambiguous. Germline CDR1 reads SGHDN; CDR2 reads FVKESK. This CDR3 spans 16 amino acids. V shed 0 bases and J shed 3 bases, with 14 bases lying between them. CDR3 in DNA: TGTGCCAGCAGCCAAGACGGAGGCAATGGGGACTATGGCTACACCTTC. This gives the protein CASSQDGGNGDYGYTF.

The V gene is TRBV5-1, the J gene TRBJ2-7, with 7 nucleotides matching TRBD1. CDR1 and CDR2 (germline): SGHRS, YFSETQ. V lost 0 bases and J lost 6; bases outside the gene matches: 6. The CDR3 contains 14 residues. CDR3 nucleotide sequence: TGCGCCAGCAGCTTGGGACAGGGCAACAGCGAGCAGTACTTC. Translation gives CASSLGQGNSEQYF.

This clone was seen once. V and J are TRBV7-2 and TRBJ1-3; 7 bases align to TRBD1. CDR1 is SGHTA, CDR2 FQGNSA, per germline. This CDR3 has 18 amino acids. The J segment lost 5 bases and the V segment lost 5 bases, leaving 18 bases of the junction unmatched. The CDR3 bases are TGTGCCAGCAGCCCCCAGGGGGGACAGTGGAATTCTAGAAACACCATATATTTT. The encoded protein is CASSPQGGQWNSRNTIYF. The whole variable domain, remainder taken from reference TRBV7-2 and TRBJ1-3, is GAGVSQSPSNKVTEKGKDVELRCDPISGHTALYWYRQSLGQGLEFLIYFQGNSAPDKSGLPSDRFSAERTGGSVSTLTIQRTQQEDSAVYLCASSPQGGQWNSRNTIYFGEGSWLTVV.

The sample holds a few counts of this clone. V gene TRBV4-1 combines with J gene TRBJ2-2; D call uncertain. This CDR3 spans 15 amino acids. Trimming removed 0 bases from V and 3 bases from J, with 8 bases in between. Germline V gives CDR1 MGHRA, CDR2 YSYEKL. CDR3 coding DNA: TGCGCCAGCAGCCAAGATAGGGTGCACACCGGGGAGCTGTTTTTT. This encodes CASSQDRVHTGELFF.

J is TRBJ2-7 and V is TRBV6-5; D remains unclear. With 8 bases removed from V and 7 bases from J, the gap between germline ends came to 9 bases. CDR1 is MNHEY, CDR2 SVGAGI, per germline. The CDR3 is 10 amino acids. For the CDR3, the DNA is TGTGCCAGCGACTCAAGGGAGCAGTACTTC. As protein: CASDSREQYF.

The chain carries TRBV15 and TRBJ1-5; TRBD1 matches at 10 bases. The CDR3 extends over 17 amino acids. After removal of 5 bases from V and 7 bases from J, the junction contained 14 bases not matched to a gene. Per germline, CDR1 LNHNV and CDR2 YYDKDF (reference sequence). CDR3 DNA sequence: TGTGCCACCAGCGGATGGGGGACAGGGGAGGTTAGCCAGCCCCAGCATTTT. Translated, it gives CATSGWGTGEVSQPQHF.

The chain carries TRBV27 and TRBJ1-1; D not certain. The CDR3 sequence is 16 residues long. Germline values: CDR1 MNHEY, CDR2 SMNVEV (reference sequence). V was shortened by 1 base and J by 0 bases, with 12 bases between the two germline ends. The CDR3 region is CASSLLIPGMNTEAFF. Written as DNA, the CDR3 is TGTGCCAGCAGTTTATTAATCCCAGGTATGAACACTGAAGCTTTCTTT.

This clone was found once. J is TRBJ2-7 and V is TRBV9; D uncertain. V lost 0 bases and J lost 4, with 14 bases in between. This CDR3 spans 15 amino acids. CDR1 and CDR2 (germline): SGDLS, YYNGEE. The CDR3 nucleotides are TGTGCCAGCAGCGTAGCCCCGGGCGGACGATACGAGCAGTACTTC. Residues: CASSVAPGGRYEQYF. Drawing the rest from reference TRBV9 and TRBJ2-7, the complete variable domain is DSGVTQTPKHLITATGQRVTLRCSPRSGDLSVYWYQQSLDQGLQFLIQYYNGEERAKGNILERFSAQQFPDLHSELNLSSLELGDSALYFCASSVAPGGRYEQYFGPGTRLTVT.

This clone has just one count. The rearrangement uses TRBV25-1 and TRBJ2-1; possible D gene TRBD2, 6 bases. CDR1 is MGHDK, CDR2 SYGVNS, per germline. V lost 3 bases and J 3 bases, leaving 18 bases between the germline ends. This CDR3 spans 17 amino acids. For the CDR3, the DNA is TGTGCCAGCAGTGATCCAGTGGGGGGTGGAGGCTACAATGAGCAGTTCTTC. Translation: CASSDPVGGGGYNEQFF.

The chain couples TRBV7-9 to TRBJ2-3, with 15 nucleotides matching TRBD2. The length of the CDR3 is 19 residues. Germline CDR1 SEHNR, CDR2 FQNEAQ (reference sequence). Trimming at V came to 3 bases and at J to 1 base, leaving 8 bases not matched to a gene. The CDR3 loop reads CASSLGGLAGGQGTDTQYF. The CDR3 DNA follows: TGTGCCAGCAGCTTGGGAGGACTAGCGGGGGGGCAGGGCACAGATACGCAGTATTTT.

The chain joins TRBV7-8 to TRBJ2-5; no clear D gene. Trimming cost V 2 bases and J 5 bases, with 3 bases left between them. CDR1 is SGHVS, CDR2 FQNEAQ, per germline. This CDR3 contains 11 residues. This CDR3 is CASSLQETQYF. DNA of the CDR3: TGTGCCAGCAGCTTACAGGAGACCCAGTACTTC.

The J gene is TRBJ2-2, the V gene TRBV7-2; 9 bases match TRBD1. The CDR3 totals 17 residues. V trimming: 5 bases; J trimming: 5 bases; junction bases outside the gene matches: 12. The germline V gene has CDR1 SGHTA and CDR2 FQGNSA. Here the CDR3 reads CASSLWAGTGSTGELFF. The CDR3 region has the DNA TGTGCCAGCAGCCTATGGGCCGGGACAGGGAGTACCGGGGAGCTGTTTTTT. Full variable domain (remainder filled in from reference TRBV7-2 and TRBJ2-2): GAGVSQSPSNKVTEKGKDVELRCDPISGHTALYWYRQSLGQGLEFLIYFQGNSAPDKSGLPSDRFSAERTGGSVSTLTIQRTQQEDSAVYLCASSLWAGTGSTGELFFGEGSRLTVL.

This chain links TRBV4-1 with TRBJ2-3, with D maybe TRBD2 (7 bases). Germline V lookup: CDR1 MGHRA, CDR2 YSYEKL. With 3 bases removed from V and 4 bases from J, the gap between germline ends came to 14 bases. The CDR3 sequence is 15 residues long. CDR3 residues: CASSQPGEGADTQYF. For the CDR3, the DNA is TGCGCCAGCAGCCAGCCAGGGGAGGGCGCAGATACGCAGTATTTT.

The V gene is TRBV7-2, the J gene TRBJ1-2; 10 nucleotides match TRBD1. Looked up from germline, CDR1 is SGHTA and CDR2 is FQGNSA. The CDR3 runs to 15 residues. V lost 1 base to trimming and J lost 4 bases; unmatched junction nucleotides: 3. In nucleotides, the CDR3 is TGTGCCAGCAGCTTAGTTGGACAGGGGGGCTATGGCTACACCTTC. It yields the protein CASSLVGQGGYGYTF.

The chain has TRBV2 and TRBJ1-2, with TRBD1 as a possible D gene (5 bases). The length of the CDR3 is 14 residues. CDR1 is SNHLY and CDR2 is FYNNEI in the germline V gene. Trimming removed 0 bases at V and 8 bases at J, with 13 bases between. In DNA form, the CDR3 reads TGTGCCAGCAGTGAAGCGGGGGGTATCGGCGGCTACACCTTC. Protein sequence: CASSEAGGIGGYTF.

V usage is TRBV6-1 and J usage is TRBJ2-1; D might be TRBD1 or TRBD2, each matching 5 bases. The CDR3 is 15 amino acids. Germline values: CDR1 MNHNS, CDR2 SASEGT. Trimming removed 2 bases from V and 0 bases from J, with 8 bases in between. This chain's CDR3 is CASSESGTSYNEQFF. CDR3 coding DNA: TGTGCCAGCAGTGAATCCGGGACCTCCTACAATGAGCAGTTCTTC.

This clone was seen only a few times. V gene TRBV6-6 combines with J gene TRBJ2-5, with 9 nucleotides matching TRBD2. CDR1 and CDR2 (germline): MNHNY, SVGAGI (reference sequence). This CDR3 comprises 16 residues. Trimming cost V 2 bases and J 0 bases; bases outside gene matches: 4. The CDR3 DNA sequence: TGTGCCAGCAGTTACACCAGCGGGGGGCACCAAGAGACCCAGTACTTC. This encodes CASSYTSGGHQETQYF.

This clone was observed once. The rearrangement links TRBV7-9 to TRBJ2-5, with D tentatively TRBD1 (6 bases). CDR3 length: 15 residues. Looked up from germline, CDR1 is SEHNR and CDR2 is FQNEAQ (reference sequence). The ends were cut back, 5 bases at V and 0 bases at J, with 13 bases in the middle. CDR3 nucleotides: TGTGCCAGCAGCGCCCGGACAGTGTACCAAGAGACCCAGTACTTC. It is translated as CASSARTVYQETQYF.

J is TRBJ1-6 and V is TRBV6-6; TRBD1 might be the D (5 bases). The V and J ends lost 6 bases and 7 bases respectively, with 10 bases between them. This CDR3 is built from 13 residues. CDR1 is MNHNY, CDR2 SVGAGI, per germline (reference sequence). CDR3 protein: CASSGTGNSPLHF. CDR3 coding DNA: TGTGCCAGCAGCGGGACGGGAAATTCACCCCTCCACTTT.

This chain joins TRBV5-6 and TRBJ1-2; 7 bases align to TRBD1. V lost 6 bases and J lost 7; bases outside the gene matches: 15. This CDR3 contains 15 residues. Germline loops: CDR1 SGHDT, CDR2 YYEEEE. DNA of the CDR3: TGTGCCAGCAACCTCTGGGACAGTCAATCCATTGGCTACACCTTC. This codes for CASNLWDSQSIGYTF.

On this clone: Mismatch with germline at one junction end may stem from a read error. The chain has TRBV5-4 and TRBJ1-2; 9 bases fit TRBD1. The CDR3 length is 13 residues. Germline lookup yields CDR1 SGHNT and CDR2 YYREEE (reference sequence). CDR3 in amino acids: CASSRTQGAGNAF. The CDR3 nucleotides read TGTGCCAGCAGCCGCACACAGGGGGCAGGTAACGCCTTC.

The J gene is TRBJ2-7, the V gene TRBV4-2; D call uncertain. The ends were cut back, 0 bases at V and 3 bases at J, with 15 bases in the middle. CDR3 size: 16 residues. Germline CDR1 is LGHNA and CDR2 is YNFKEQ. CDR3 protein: CASSQDLGARIYEQYF. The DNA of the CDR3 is TGTGCCAGCAGCCAAGATTTAGGTGCCAGAATCTACGAGCAGTACTTC.